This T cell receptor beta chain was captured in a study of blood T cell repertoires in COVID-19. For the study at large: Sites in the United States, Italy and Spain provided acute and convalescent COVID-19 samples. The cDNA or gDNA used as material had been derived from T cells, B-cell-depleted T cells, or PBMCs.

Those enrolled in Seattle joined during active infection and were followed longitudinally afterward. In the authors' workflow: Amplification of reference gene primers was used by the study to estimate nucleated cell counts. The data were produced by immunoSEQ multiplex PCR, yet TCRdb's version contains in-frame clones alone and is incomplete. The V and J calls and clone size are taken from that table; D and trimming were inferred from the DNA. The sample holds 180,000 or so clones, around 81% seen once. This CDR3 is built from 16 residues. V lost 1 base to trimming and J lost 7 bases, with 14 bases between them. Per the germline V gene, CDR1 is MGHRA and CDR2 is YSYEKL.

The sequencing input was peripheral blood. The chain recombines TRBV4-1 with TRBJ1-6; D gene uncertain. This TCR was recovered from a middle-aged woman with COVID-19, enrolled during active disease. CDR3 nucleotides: TGCGCCAGCAGCCAAGTAGAAAGGGTAGCGAATTCACCCCTCCACTTT. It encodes CASSQVERVANSPLHF.